Below, one T cell receptor (beta chain) is given with its context. What antigen it recognizes has not been identified. Per-base qualities were not stored, and no clone one base away is much larger. The time point label corresponds to: persistent/refractory GD, antithyroid drugs over 5 years with positive TRAb. RNA was extracted from PBMCs in TRIzol for both TCR sequencing and RNA sequencing. The diagnosis of Graves' disease was made according to American Thyroid Association guidelines. The patients came from an endocrinology department in Xi'an, China. From each patient, around 9 milliliters of peripheral blood was collected into an EDTA anticoagulant tube. PBMCs were isolated by Ficoll Paque Plus density gradient separation without further T cell sorting. An Agilent 2100 Bioanalyzer and agarose gel were used to check RNA quality, while a NanoDrop 2000 measured RNA concentration. This sample is part of a study of regulatory T cells in long-lasting Graves disease (dated by TCRdb to 2020 to 2023). Some background on the complete study: To count as having persistent Graves' disease, a patient had to have received antithyroid drug treatment for over 5 years with TSH receptor autoantibodies remaining persistently positive. On average, persistent Graves' disease patients in the clinical cohort had been on antithyroid drugs for about 10.3 years. The study took place in China and was registered as a clinical trial. Peripheral blood TCR sequencing and RNA sequencing compared persistent Graves' disease patients with newly diagnosed Graves' disease patients. A total of 33 samples were covered by TCR sequencing, comprising approximately 13 persistent and 20 newly diagnosed Graves' disease patients.

Paper-wide results and their limitations: Only the TCR beta chain was sequenced and analyzed. As a limitation, the authors acknowledged that the small sample size may reduce accuracy. Because the primary lesion, thyroid tissue, could not be accessed, the study looked at peripheral blood alone. Persistent Graves' disease patients showed lower TCR Shannon entropy and fewer highly expanded clones than newly diagnosed patients, suggesting clonal expansion. Patients with persistent disease shared more public clonotypes (about 2,900) than newly diagnosed patients did (approximately 990).

Library preparation used multiplex PCR. The sample was run on an Illumina HiSeq 4000. CDR3 regions were amplified by Arm-PCR with iRepertoire HTBI primers to construct TCR beta libraries. PCR products were gel purified before sequencing. Concerning the study's data processing: Gene usage analysis of CDR3 amino acid clonotypes used the 60 to 80 TRBV and around 13 TRBJ segments found across samples. COPE and FqMerger were used to merge filtered high-quality paired reads into contigs. BLAST was used to align contigs to IMGT TRBV, TRBD and TRBJ reference genes, and CDR3 was defined according to IMGT. Clonotypes above 0.1% frequency were classified as highly expanded clones. Shannon entropy was used to measure repertoire diversity, and the Gini coefficient was used to measure V-J evenness. Public clonotypes were defined as clonotypes shared by more than one individual. The raw public data were reprocessed by TCRdb itself: fastp quality trimming at Q25, MiXCR clonotype calling, in-frame beta chains only. Rows with a matching CDR3 protein are joined into one entry that keeps the most common DNA and genes. TCRdb, rather than the study authors, made the V and J calls. Counted in this sample were roughly 500,000 distinct CDR3 sequences; more than 20% of them appeared once. The ten largest clones take up about 8.3% of the sample.

The receptor was derived from a female donor with Graves disease. The material sequenced was peripheral blood mononuclear cells (PBMCs), taken when the disease was refractory, from a patient treated with antithyroid drugs.

The DNA reads as follows: TGCGCCAGCAGCCAAGATGTTACAGGGGGGACCGGGGAGCTGTTTTTT. Translated, this is CASSQDVTGGTGELFF. The chain uses TRBV4-3 and TRBJ2-2; TRBD1 agrees with 8 junctional bases. The CDR3 spans 16 residues, from the cysteine through the phenylalanine. The entry retains the CDR3 DNA only, 48 bases that are in frame from base 1. The CDR1 and CDR2 encoded by the germline V gene are LGHNA and YSLEER. The junction shows trimming of 0 bases on V and 5 bases on J, and the gene matches do not reach 5 bases of it.